The 28 T cell receptor beta chains listed next were all sequenced from one sample in a study of blood T cell repertoires in COVID-19. Assay used: immunoSEQ multiplex PCR; TCRdb lists only in-frame clones, some missing. This sample carries some 100,000 clones, around 81% of them seen once, and the ten largest clones take roughly 13%. Sequenced input: peripheral blood. All receptors come from a man aged 50-59 years with active or convalescent COVID-19.

This clone was observed once. J is TRBJ1-6 and V is TRBV11-2, with D hard to call. The ends were cut back, 1 base at V and 7 bases at J, with 8 bases in the middle. There are 14 residues in the CDR3. Germline V gene sequence: CDR1 SGHAT, CDR2 FQNNGV. The CDR3 protein is CASSLASSNSPLHF. The CDR3 nucleotides read TGTGCCAGCAGCTTAGCTTCGAGCAATTCACCCCTCCACTTT.

This chain links TRBV27 with TRBJ1-5; D is uncertain. Germline V CDR1 and CDR2: MNHEY, SMNVEV (reference sequence). This CDR3 comprises 14 residues. The V gene lost 1 base and the J gene lost 7 bases, with 11 bases spanning the gap. CDR3 protein: CASSLLVGGQPQHF. The CDR3 region has the DNA TGTGCCAGCAGTTTATTGGTAGGCGGACAGCCCCAGCATTTT.

This clone appeared a few times. This chain joins TRBV25-1 and TRBJ2-7, with D possibly matching TRBD1 (5 bases). Trimming cost V 5 bases and J 3 bases, with 11 bases left between them. The CDR3 is 13 amino acids. Germline loops: CDR1 MGHDK, CDR2 SYGVNS. CDR3 region: CASSRTGFYEQYF. The CDR3 bases are TGTGCCAGCAGTAGAACAGGCTTCTACGAGCAGTACTTC.

The chain uses TRBV6-4 and TRBJ1-5; TRBD1 might be the D (5 bases). In germline, CDR1 is MRHNA, CDR2 SNTAGT. This CDR3 contains 13 residues. With 3 bases removed from V and 7 bases from J, the gap between germline ends came to 10 bases. The CDR3 is CASSEQDGQPQHF. In DNA form, the CDR3 reads TGTGCCAGCAGTGAACAGGATGGGCAGCCCCAGCATTTT.

J is TRBJ2-3 and V is TRBV7-8, with 7 bases matching TRBD1. V gave up 5 bases and J gave up 2 bases; unmatched junction bases: 10. From germline, CDR1 is SGHVS and CDR2 FQNEAQ. The CDR3 sequence is 16 residues long. The CDR3 is CASSLHTGDHTDTQYF. The CDR3 DNA reads TGTGCCAGCAGCCTCCATACAGGGGATCACACAGATACGCAGTATTTT.

The chain is built from TRBV9 and TRBJ2-1; 7 bases match TRBD2. This CDR3 has 15 amino acids. Germline V gene data show CDR1 as SGDLS and CDR2 as YYNGEE. With 1 base clipped from V and 3 bases from J, the junction kept 4 bases outside the gene matches. The CDR3 protein is CASSVWGEGYNEQFF. Written as DNA, the CDR3 is TGTGCCAGCAGCGTATGGGGGGAGGGCTACAATGAGCAGTTCTTC.

This chain connects TRBV11-2 to TRBJ2-2, with unresolved D. The germline V and J ends were trimmed by 5 bases and 3 bases, with 10 bases remaining between them. CDR1 is SGHAT and CDR2 is FQNNGV in the germline V gene. CDR3 length: 14 residues. The CDR3 sequence: CASSPLSHTGELFF. The CDR3 DNA follows: TGTGCCAGCAGCCCTCTGAGCCACACCGGGGAGCTGTTTTTT.

The chain has TRBV10-3 and TRBJ2-5, with D tentatively TRBD2 (6 bases). The CDR3 is 14 amino acids. The V gene's germline CDR1 is ENHRY and CDR2 SYGVKD. V dropped 3 bases and J dropped 5 bases, with 13 bases sitting between them. CDR3 region: CAISDPGRGETQYF. CDR3 sequence (DNA): TGTGCCATCAGTGACCCAGGGCGGGGTGAGACCCAGTACTTC.

The genes are TRBV9 and TRBJ2-3; 11 bases are a match to TRBD2. The CDR3 totals 16 residues. V gave up 3 bases and J gave up 4 bases; unmatched junction bases: 7. Germline CDR1 and CDR2: SGDLS and YYNGEE. The CDR3 here is CASSGTSGSGADTQYF. CDR3 sequence (DNA): TGTGCCAGCAGCGGAACTAGCGGGAGTGGTGCAGATACGCAGTATTTT.

The chain links TRBV5-5 to TRBJ1-4; D remains unclear. The CDR3 loop spans 14 amino acids. Trimming took 4 bases from V and 0 from J, leaving 7 bases between them. Germline V lookup: CDR1 SGHKS, CDR2 YYEKEE (reference sequence). This CDR3 reads CASSNSATNEKLFF. The CDR3 coding sequence is TGTGCCAGCAGCAACAGTGCAACTAATGAAAAACTGTTTTTT.

To note about this clone: The sample contains more than one DNA sequence encoding this CDR3. This chain links TRBV25-1 with TRBJ2-1, with unresolved D. Germline loops: CDR1 MGHDK, CDR2 SYGVNS. The CDR3 is 14 residues long. The germline V and J ends were trimmed by 4 bases and 6 bases, with 13 bases remaining between them. The CDR3 DNA is TGTGCCAGCAGTGGCCCCCCCGGAGTCAATGAGCAGTTCTTC. The encoded protein is CASSGPPGVNEQFF.

The rearrangement uses TRBV5-6 and TRBJ2-3; 13 bases are a match to TRBD2. Germline V lookup: CDR1 SGHDT, CDR2 YYEEEE. The CDR3 is 16 residues long. Trimming at V came to 3 bases and at J to 3 bases, leaving 4 bases not matched to a gene. In DNA, the CDR3 is TGTGCCAGCAGCTCGCCGGGACTAGCGGGAACAGATACGCAGTATTTT. It codes for CASSSPGLAGTDTQYF. Supplemented by reference TRBV5-6 and TRBJ2-3, the full variable domain reads DAGVTQSPTHLIKTRGQQVTLRCSPKSGHDTVSWYQQALGQGPQFIFQYYEEEERQRGNFPDRFSGHQFPNYSSELNVNALLLGDSALYLCASSSPGLAGTDTQYFGPGTRLTVL.

The J gene is TRBJ1-1, the V gene TRBV6-4; TRBD1 is a possible D gene (5 bases). Germline CDR1 reads MRHNA; CDR2 reads SNTAGT. The CDR3 sequence is 15 residues long. Trimming removed 6 bases at V and 1 base at J, with 15 bases between. CDR3 protein: CASRRDARGNTEAFF. The CDR3 DNA follows: TGTGCCAGCAGGAGGGACGCGCGGGGGAACACTGAAGCTTTCTTT.

The genes are TRBV20-1 and TRBJ2-4, with 10 bases lining up with TRBD2. Germline V gene data show CDR1 as DFQATT and CDR2 as SNEGSKA (reference sequence). CDR3 length: 17 amino acids. V gave up 3 bases and J gave up 5 bases; unmatched junction bases: 13. CDR3 sequence reads: CSASAASGRFGENIQYF. The CDR3 bases are TGCAGTGCTAGTGCGGCTAGCGGGAGATTTGGGGAAAACATTCAGTACTTC.

The chain links TRBV5-1 to TRBJ2-1; tentatively, D is TRBD1 (6 bases). V lost 0 bases and J 12 bases, leaving 22 bases between the germline ends. This CDR3 is 16 amino acids long. From germline, CDR1 is SGHRS and CDR2 YFSETQ. CDR3 DNA sequence: TGCGCCAGCAGCTTGGGAGGAGAACAGGGTGCCCTGGGGCAGTTCTTC. Residues: CASSLGGEQGALGQFF.

The chain carries TRBV11-2 and TRBJ2-7; perhaps TRBD1 as D (6 bases). Germline V gene data show CDR1 as SGHAT and CDR2 as FQNNGV. The CDR3 has 15 amino acids. Trimming removed 5 bases at V and 2 bases at J, with 16 bases between. The CDR3 coding sequence is TGTGCCAGCAGCCTTCAGGACAGAGCGACCTACGAGCAGTACTTC. Its translation: CASSLQDRATYEQYF.

The V call is TRBV19, the J call TRBJ1-4, with D possibly TRBD1 on 5 matching bases. CDR3 length: 12 residues. Germline V gene sequence: CDR1 LNHDA, CDR2 SQIVND (reference sequence). V was shortened by 8 bases and J by 7 bases, with 11 bases between the two germline ends. CDR3 nucleotide sequence: TGTGCCAGTTCAGGGTTTTCTGAAAAACTGTTTTTT. This codes for CASSGFSEKLFF. Combining the CDR3 with reference TRBV19 and TRBJ1-4 gives the whole variable domain DGGITQSPKYLFRKEGQNVTLSCEQNLNHDAMYWYRQDPGQGLRLIYYSQIVNDFQKGDIAEGYSVSREKKESFPLTVTSAQKNPTAFYLCASSGFSEKLFFGSGTQLSVL.

J is TRBJ1-4 and V is TRBV5-1; TRBD1 matches 7 bases. The J segment lost 8 bases and the V segment lost 3 bases, leaving 7 bases of the junction unmatched. The germline gives CDR1 SGHRS, CDR2 YFSETQ. The CDR3 runs to 14 residues. DNA of the CDR3: TGCGCCAGCAGCTCCTTAGGACAGGCCGAAAAACTGTTTTTT. Protein sequence: CASSSLGQAEKLFF.

This sequence joins TRBV24-1 and TRBJ2-1; maybe TRBD2 (6 bases). V was clipped by 4 bases and J by 6 bases, with 9 bases between them. The CDR3 is made up of 13 amino acids. The germline V gene has CDR1 KGHDR and CDR2 SFDVKD. CDR3 bases: TGTGCCACCAGTGACGGGAGAGGCAATGAGCAGTTCTTC. It specifies CATSDGRGNEQFF.

V is TRBV9 and J is TRBJ1-1, with 7 bases fitting TRBD1. Looked up from germline, CDR1 is SGDLS and CDR2 is YYNGEE. CDR3 length equals 14 residues. J lost 6 bases, V lost 0 bases, and 5 bases had no gene match. The CDR3, as DNA: TGTGCCAGCAGCGTAGTTGGTCAGGGGGCTGAAGCTTTCTTT. The encoded protein is CASSVVGQGAEAFF.

This clone was seen only once. The rearrangement uses TRBV10-3 and TRBJ1-2, with 9 bases aligning to TRBD1. This CDR3 contains 12 residues. V shed 6 bases, J shed 8 bases, and the junction held 4 bases outside the gene matches. The germline CDR1 and CDR2 sequences are ENHRY and SYGVKD. This CDR3 reads CAIRSTGGGYTF. As DNA, the CDR3 is TGTGCCATCAGATCGACAGGGGGAGGCTACACCTTC.

The J gene is TRBJ2-1, the V gene TRBV19; TRBD1 matches at 8 bases. This CDR3 has 13 residues. Germline V gene sequence: CDR1 LNHDA, CDR2 SQIVND (reference sequence). V was clipped by 5 bases and J by 6 bases; unmatched bases: 3. CDR3 sequence reads: CASSVTGGNEQFF. CDR3 coding DNA: TGTGCCAGTAGTGTAACAGGGGGCAATGAGCAGTTCTTC.

The gene calls are TRBV5-1 and TRBJ2-3, with TRBD2 as a possible D gene (6 bases). There are 14 residues in the CDR3. The ends were cut back, 6 bases at V and 0 bases at J, with 11 bases in the middle. CDR1 is SGHRS and CDR2 is YFSETQ in the germline V gene. Written as DNA, the CDR3 is TGCGCCAGCACGGGCGGGACTAGCACAGATACGCAGTATTTT. It encodes CASTGGTSTDTQYF.

J is TRBJ2-1 and V is TRBV10-3; D might be TRBD2 (6 bases). Germline V gene data show CDR1 as ENHRY and CDR2 as SYGVKD. This CDR3 is 16 amino acids long. Trimming left V 0 bases short and J 3 bases short, with 12 bases between. CDR3 amino acids: CAISESGGGVYNEQFF. CDR3 DNA sequence: TGTGCCATCAGTGAGTCCGGCGGCGGGGTCTACAATGAGCAGTTCTTC.

V gene TRBV19 combines with J gene TRBJ2-1; perhaps TRBD2 as D (6 bases). The CDR3 contains 13 residues. Germline assignment: CDR1 LNHDA and CDR2 SQIVND (reference sequence). The germline V and J ends were trimmed by 5 bases and 8 bases, with 13 bases remaining between them. This chain's CDR3 is CASSPSDRHEQFF. CDR3 DNA: TGTGCCAGTAGTCCTAGCGACCGCCATGAGCAGTTCTTC.

This chain links TRBV11-2 with TRBJ2-7; a possible D gene is TRBD2 (6 bases). Per germline, CDR1 SGHAT and CDR2 FQNNGV. The CDR3 covers 17 residues. Trimming took off 5 bases at V and 1 base at J, with 21 bases between the two ends. CDR3 sequence (DNA): TGTGCCAGCAGCCCCCCCGGAGGGACCTACCCTTCCTACGAGCAGTACTTC. Translation: CASSPPGGTYPSYEQYF.

The chain links TRBV4-1 to TRBJ2-7; 11 bases align to TRBD2. The CDR3 is 16 residues long. In germline, CDR1 is MGHRA, CDR2 YSYEKL. Losses at the gene ends were 4 bases for V and 2 bases for J; bases not matched to a gene: 7. CDR3 loop: CASSPSTSGSTYEQYF. CDR3 bases: TGCGCCAGCAGCCCTAGCACTAGCGGGAGCACCTACGAGCAGTACTTC.

This clone was seen a handful of times. This sample also contains other DNA sequences that code for the same CDR3. The gene calls are TRBV5-1 and TRBJ2-2, with 7 bases identical to TRBD2. This CDR3 has 15 residues. CDR1 SGHRS and CDR2 YFSETQ come from the germline V gene. V lost 4 bases and J lost 1; bases outside the gene matches: 4. The CDR3 nucleotides are TGCGCCAGCAGCCTGCCGGGGGGGAACACCGGGGAGCTGTTTTTT. It specifies CASSLPGGNTGELFF.